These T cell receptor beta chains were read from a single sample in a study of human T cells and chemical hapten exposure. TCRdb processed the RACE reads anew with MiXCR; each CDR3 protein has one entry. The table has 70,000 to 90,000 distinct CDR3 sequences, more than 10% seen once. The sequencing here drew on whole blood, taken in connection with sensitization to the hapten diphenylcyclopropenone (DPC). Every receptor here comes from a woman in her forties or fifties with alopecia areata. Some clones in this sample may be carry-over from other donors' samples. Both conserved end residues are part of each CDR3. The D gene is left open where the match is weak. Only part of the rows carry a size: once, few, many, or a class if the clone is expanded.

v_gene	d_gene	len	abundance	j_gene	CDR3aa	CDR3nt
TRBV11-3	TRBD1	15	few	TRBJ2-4	CASSLGQGSKNIQYF	TGTGCCAGCAGCTTAGGACAGGGGTCGAAAAACATTCAGTACTTC
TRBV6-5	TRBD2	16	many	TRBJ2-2	CASSRGLAGHTGELFF	TGTGCCAGCAGCCGGGGACTAGCGGGACACACCGGGGAGCTGTTTTTT
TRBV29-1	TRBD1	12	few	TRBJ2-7	CSGRTGSYEQYF	TGCAGCGGCCGGACAGGGTCCTACGAGCAGTACTTC
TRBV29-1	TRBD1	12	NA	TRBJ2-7	CSGGQGSYEQYF	TGCAGCGGCGGACAGGGTTCCTACGAGCAGTACTTC
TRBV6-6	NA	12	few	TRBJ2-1	CASTPRGNEQFF	TGTGCCTCTACCCCCCGCGGAAATGAGCAGTTCTTC
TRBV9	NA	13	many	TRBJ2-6	CASSSPGANVLTF	TGTGCCAGCAGCTCCCCCGGGGCCAACGTCCTGACTTTC
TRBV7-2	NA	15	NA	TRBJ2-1	CASSLVPTRNNEQFF	TGTGCCAGCAGCTTAGTCCCAACCCGAAACAATGAGCAGTTCTTC
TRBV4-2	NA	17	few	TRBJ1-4	CASSNRGKGATNEKLFF	TGTGCCAGCAGCAACCGGGGCAAGGGTGCAACTAATGAAAAACTGTTTTTT
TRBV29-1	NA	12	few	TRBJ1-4	CSVEGIGEKLFF	TGCAGCGTTGAGGGAATCGGTGAAAAACTGTTTTTT
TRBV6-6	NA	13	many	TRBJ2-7	CASSYGTVGEQYF	TGTGCCAGCAGTTACGGGACGGTTGGGGAGCAGTACTTC
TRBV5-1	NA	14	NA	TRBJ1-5	CASSPLGGNQPQHF	TGCGCCAGCAGCCCGCTGGGGGGCAATCAGCCCCAGCATTTT
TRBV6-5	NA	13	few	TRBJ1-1	CASSKSGNTEAFF	TGTGCCAGCAGCAAGAGCGGCAACACTGAAGCTTTCTTT
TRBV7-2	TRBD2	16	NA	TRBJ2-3	CASSLALAASTDTQYF	TGTGCCAGCAGCTTAGCTCTAGCGGCTAGCACAGATACGCAGTATTTT
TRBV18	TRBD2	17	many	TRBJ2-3	CASSPRLAEPGTDTQYF	TGTGCCAGCTCACCCCGACTAGCGGAGCCTGGCACAGATACGCAGTATTTT
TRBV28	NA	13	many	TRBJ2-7	CASSPPGLSEQYF	TGTGCCAGCAGCCCCCCGGGACTGAGCGAGCAGTACTTC
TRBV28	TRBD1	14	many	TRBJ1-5	CASSWTGSNQPQHF	TGTGCCAGCAGTTGGACAGGGTCAAATCAGCCCCAGCATTTT
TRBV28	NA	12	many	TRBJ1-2	CASSFWAEGYTF	TGTGCCAGCAGTTTTTGGGCGGAGGGCTACACCTTC
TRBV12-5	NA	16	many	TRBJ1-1	CASGLVRIGQLPEAFF	TGTGCTAGTGGTTTGGTACGCATCGGGCAGCTACCTGAAGCTTTCTTT
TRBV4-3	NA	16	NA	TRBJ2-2	CASSQESGGHTGELFF	TGCGCCAGCAGCCAGGAGTCCGGGGGGCACACCGGGGAGCTGTTTTTT
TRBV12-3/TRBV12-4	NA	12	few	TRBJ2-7	CASSFLGYEQYF	TGTGCCAGCAGTTTCTTAGGGTACGAGCAGTACTTC
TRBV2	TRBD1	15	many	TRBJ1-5	CASTLDRGRDQPQHF	TGTGCCAGCACCCTAGACAGGGGGCGCGATCAGCCCCAGCATTTT
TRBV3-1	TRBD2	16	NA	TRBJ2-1	CASSQPGTSGYNEQFF	TGTGCCAGCAGCCAACCCGGGACTAGCGGGTACAATGAGCAGTTCTTC
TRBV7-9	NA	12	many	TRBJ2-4	CASSPSENIQYF	TGTGCCAGCAGCCCTTCGGAGAACATTCAGTACTTC
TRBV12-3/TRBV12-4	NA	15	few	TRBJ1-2	CASSFPSGGSYGYTF	TGTGCCAGCAGTTTCCCCTCGGGGGGAAGCTATGGCTACACCTTC
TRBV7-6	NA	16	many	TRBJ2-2	CASSPRAGVDTGELFF	TGTGCCAGCAGCCCCAGGGCAGGGGTGGACACCGGGGAGCTGTTTTTT
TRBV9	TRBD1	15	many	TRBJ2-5	CASSVRQGGQETQYF	TGTGCCAGCAGCGTGCGACAGGGGGGACAAGAGACCCAGTACTTC
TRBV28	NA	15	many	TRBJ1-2	CASTTSLGVGQGYTF	TGTGCCAGCACCACCTCTCTGGGAGTAGGGCAAGGCTACACCTTC
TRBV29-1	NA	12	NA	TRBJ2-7	CSVETGVGEQYF	TGCAGCGTTGAGACTGGTGTAGGGGAGCAGTACTTC
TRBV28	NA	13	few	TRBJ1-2	CASSFPPLYGYTF	TGTGCCAGCAGTTTCCCCCCGCTCTATGGCTACACCTTC